The 17 T cell receptor beta chains reported below all come from one sample, sequenced in a study of blood T cell repertoires in COVID-19. Clones were read by immunoSEQ multiplex PCR, and TCRdb kept only the in-frame ones, dropping some. The sample holds 650,000 to 800,000 clones, just under 90% seen once. Sequencing input: peripheral blood. These TCRs come from a woman aged 18-29 years with acute or convalescent COVID-19.

The CDR3 DNA is TGTGCCAGCAGCCAAGGCAAGCGGGGCAACAATGAGCAGTTCTTC. This sequence encodes CASSQGKRGNNEQFF. The chain has TRBV3-1 (or the pseudogene TRBV3-2) and TRBJ2-1; TRBD2 agrees at 7 bases. This CDR3 is built from 15 residues. CDR1 is LGHDT, CDR2 YNNKEL, per germline (reference sequence). J was trimmed by 5 bases and V by 1 base; bases with no gene match: 5.

This CDR3 reads CASSHQRDRNSPLHF. CDR3 nucleotide sequence: TGCGCCAGCAGCCATCAGAGGGACAGGAATTCACCCCTCCACTTT. This chain uses TRBV4-1 with TRBJ1-6, with 8 bases that match TRBD1. J gave up 7 bases and V 3 bases, and 5 bases lay outside the gene matches. The CDR3 runs to 15 residues. CDR1 is MGHRA, CDR2 YSYEKL, per germline.

The V and J genes are TRBV7-6 and TRBJ2-7, with TRBD2 matching 8 bases. V lost 2 bases to trimming and J lost 3 bases; unmatched junction nucleotides: 3. The CDR3 spans 14 residues. The germline gives CDR1 SGHVS, CDR2 FNYEAQ. This chain's CDR3 is CASSLSGTSYEQYF. The CDR3 DNA reads as TGTGCCAGCAGCTTATCTGGGACTAGCTACGAGCAGTACTTC.

The chain uses TRBV5-1 and TRBJ1-6; D remains ambiguous. V was trimmed by 0 bases and J by 7 bases, leaving 8 bases between them. This CDR3 is built from 14 residues. The V gene's germline CDR1 is SGHRS and CDR2 YFSETQ. The CDR3 nucleotides are TGCGCCAGCAGCTTGGAACGGGTAAATTCACCCCTCCACTTT. As protein: CASSLERVNSPLHF.

This clone was recorded only once. This sequence joins TRBV11-2 and TRBJ1-1; 7 bases line up with TRBD1. This CDR3 spans 19 amino acids. V lost 0 bases and J lost 0; bases outside the gene matches: 13. Looked up from germline, CDR1 is SGHAT and CDR2 is FQNNGV. The CDR3: CASSLDLRLTGPLNTEAFF. The CDR3 nucleotides are TGTGCCAGCAGCTTAGATCTAAGATTGACAGGGCCACTGAACACTGAAGCTTTCTTT.

The rearrangement uses TRBV5-1 and TRBJ1-5, with 8 nucleotides matching TRBD1. The CDR3 runs 15 residues. Germline V gives CDR1 SGHRS, CDR2 YFSETQ. V shed 2 bases, J shed 2 bases, and the junction held 3 bases outside the gene matches. CDR3 sequence reads: CASSLQGDRNQPQHF. Written as DNA, the CDR3 is TGCGCCAGCAGCTTACAGGGGGATCGCAATCAGCCCCAGCATTTT.

V usage is TRBV24-1 and J usage is TRBJ1-5; perhaps TRBD1 as D (5 bases). V lost 4 bases, J lost 4 bases, and 7 bases lay in between. Germline V lookup: CDR1 KGHDR, CDR2 SFDVKD. CDR3 length equals 13 residues. CDR3 region: CATSDSGNQPQHF. CDR3 nucleotides: TGTGCCACCAGTGACTCAGGGAATCAGCCCCAGCATTTT.

CDR3 DNA: TGTGCCTGGAGTGTACGAGGGGAGGGAGAGCAGTACTTC. Translating it yields CAWSVRGEGEQYF. The V gene is TRBV30, the J gene TRBJ2-7, with 7 bases fitting TRBD2. With 0 bases clipped from V and 7 bases from J, the junction kept 6 bases outside the gene matches. Germline CDR1 reads GTSNPN; CDR2 reads SVGIG (reference sequence). The CDR3 spans 13 residues.

This clone was observed a handful of times. J is TRBJ1-2 and V is TRBV9; tentatively, D is TRBD1 (6 bases). V was trimmed by 5 bases and J by 3 bases, leaving 11 bases between them. Germline V gene sequence: CDR1 SGDLS, CDR2 YYNGEE. There are 13 residues in the CDR3. The CDR3, as DNA: TGTGCCAGCAGAGGGGGTTGGGACTATGGCTACACCTTC. This encodes CASRGGWDYGYTF.

V usage is TRBV5-8 and J usage is TRBJ2-7; 13 nucleotides align to TRBD2. Germline V lookup: CDR1 SGHTS, CDR2 YDEGEE. The CDR3 contains 17 residues. The V gene end was trimmed by 4 bases and the J gene end by 5 bases; junction bases not matched to a gene: 12. In nucleotides, the CDR3 is TGTGCCAGCAGCACCTTACTAGCGGGGGGGTCCCTCCACGAGCAGTACTTC. This translates into CASSTLLAGGSLHEQYF.

The chain combines TRBV5-4 with TRBJ1-6, with D possibly matching TRBD1 (6 bases). Germline CDR1 is SGHNT and CDR2 is YYREEE (reference sequence). The CDR3 loop spans 17 amino acids. V was clipped by 4 bases and J by 7 bases, with 21 bases between them. The CDR3 spells CASSPDSQGIDNSPLHF. DNA for the CDR3: TGTGCCAGCAGCCCAGACTCTCAGGGGATCGACAATTCACCCCTCCACTTT.

The chain recombines TRBV18 with TRBJ1-2; perhaps TRBD1 as D (6 bases). The CDR3 is 15 residues long. The germline V gene encodes CDR1 KGHSH and CDR2 LQKENI. Trimming took off 0 bases at V and 2 bases at J, with 10 bases between the two ends. DNA of the CDR3: TGTGCCAGCTCACCACCGGGGACAATAAACTATGGCTACACCTTC. This translates into CASSPPGTINYGYTF. The whole variable domain, remainder taken from reference TRBV18 and TRBJ1-2, is NAGVMQNPRHLVRRRGQEARLRCSPMKGHSHVYWYRQLPEEGLKFMVYLQKENIIDESGMPKERFSAEFPKEGPSILRIQQVVRGDSAAYFCASSPPGTINYGYTFGSGTRLTVV.

The chain has TRBV15 and TRBJ1-1; D might be TRBD1 (6 bases). The CDR3 extends over 14 amino acids. V was cut by 11 bases and J by 0 bases, with 16 bases left in between. Germline lookup yields CDR1 LNHNV and CDR2 YYDKDF (reference sequence). In DNA form, the CDR3 reads TGTGCCCTGGAGGGGGGGGGAATGAACACTGAAGCTTTCTTT. Translating gives CALEGGGMNTEAFF.

V gene TRBV6-5 combines with J gene TRBJ1-2, with 8 bases that match TRBD1. V gave up 6 bases and J gave up 4 bases; unmatched junction bases: 7. CDR1 is MNHEY and CDR2 is SVGAGI in the germline V gene. This CDR3 spans 14 amino acids. The CDR3 region has the DNA TGTGCCAGCAGCAAGGACAGGGTAGGCTATGGCTACACCTTC. Translation gives CASSKDRVGYGYTF.

Concerning this clone itself: Other DNA sequences in the same sample also yield this CDR3. V usage is TRBV12-3 or TRBV12-4 and J usage is TRBJ2-5; no firm D call. The length of the CDR3 is 13 residues. V dropped 2 bases and J dropped 4 bases, with 8 bases sitting between them. This CDR3 is CASSLSGGETQYF. CDR3 DNA: TGTGCCAGCAGTTTATCGGGTGGAGAGACCCAGTACTTC.

The rearrangement links TRBV7-9 to TRBJ2-7; no firm D call. CDR1 is SEHNR, CDR2 FQNEAQ, per germline (reference sequence). The CDR3 extends over 14 amino acids. V was cut by 1 base and J by 3 bases, with 10 bases left in between. The CDR3: CASSLVSESYEQYF. For the CDR3, the DNA is TGTGCCAGCAGCTTAGTGTCCGAGAGCTACGAGCAGTACTTC.

The chain links TRBV4-1 to TRBJ1-1; TRBD1 is a possible D gene (6 bases). The V gene lost 3 bases and the J gene lost 2 bases, with 7 bases spanning the gap. CDR1 is MGHRA, CDR2 YSYEKL, per germline. The length of the CDR3 is 13 residues. The CDR3 sequence is CASSHRGNTEAFF. CDR3 DNA sequence: TGCGCCAGCAGCCACAGGGGAAACACTGAAGCTTTCTTT.